This paragraph reports one TCR beta chain. Its recognized antigen is unknown. Nothing much larger sits one base from this clone, and base qualities are not available. This record comes from a study of regulatory dendritic cells for organ transplantation (TCRdb year 2017). A note on the overall study: TCRbeta repertoires were sequenced from sorted naive and memory CD4+ and CD8+ T cells before and after allostimulation with regulatory or mature dendritic cells. The investigation overall reported the following: Among the resting subsets, memory CD8+ T cells contained the most alloreactive TCR clonotypes. Allostimulation expanded memory CD8+ clones in both subjects, but regulatory dendritic cells appeared to induce more limited expansion than mature dendritic cells. Only a couple of subjects were sequenced, and considerable between-individual heterogeneity in the alloreactive memory CD8+ T cell pool was noted by the authors. Highly diverse repertoires were observed in naive CD4+ and CD8+ T cells, whereas lower diversity was observed in memory cells, and the most oligoclonal repertoires were found in memory CD8+ cells.

TCRbeta CDR3 regions were amplified by multiplexed two-step PCR using Vbeta-specific forward primers and Jbeta-specific reverse primers. Through the immunoSEQ service, the TCRbeta libraries were run on an Illumina instrument for sequencing. Per the authors' processing: V, D and J genes were assigned using IMGT annotation, and counts were corrected for multiplex PCR bias using synthetic CDR3 analogues. Repertoire clonality was computed in the immunoSEQ Analyzer as one minus normalized Shannon entropy. Clonal expansion was defined by Fisher's exact test with Benjamini-Hochberg false discovery rate control, using two-tailed P<0.01. This immuneACCESS table, as held by TCRdb, lists in-frame sequences with V and J called but not all clones. Of the missing ones, under half trace to an unresolved V gene in checked studies; the others have no known cause. For V, J and clone size, that table is used; D and trimming come from the DNA. Counted in this sample were over 4,500 clones; 50% to 70% of them appeared once. Around 10% of the sample goes to the ten largest clones.

FACS was used to sort CD4+ or CD8+ cells into naive T cells, defined as CD45RA+, and memory T cells, defined as CD45RO+. A couple of healthy control subjects provided the T cells used for TCR sequencing. Unstimulated sorted T cell subsets were used as baseline controls for the mixed lymphocyte reactions. Genomic DNA was extracted with the Qiagen DNeasy Blood & Tissue Kit. V is clipped by 0 bases and J by 2 bases, and the sequence between their germline boundaries is 10 bases long. For CDR1 and CDR2, the germline V gene lists MGHRA and YSYEKL. CDR3 length: 15 amino acids, cysteine to phenylalanine. Solely the CDR3 DNA is kept, with 45 bases framed from the first base.

The clonotype originates from a human donor in good health. The sequence links TRBV4-1 to TRBJ1-1; tentative D gene TRBD1, with 5 bases matching. Sequences were obtained from memory CD8+ T cells from blood. The cell subset or site label for this specimen denotes: CD45RO+ memory T cells. Here the CDR3 is given as CASSQDWGDNTEAFF. In nucleotide form, the sequence is TGCGCCAGCAGCCAAGATTGGGGGGATAACACTGAAGCTTTCTTT.